This is a list of T cell receptor beta chains from one sample in a study of T cells after yellow fever vaccination. TCRdb re-analysed the 5' RACE reads in MiXCR, keeping a single row per CDR3 protein. The sample lists about 85,000 distinct CDR3 sequences; 10% to 15% were seen once. Sequenced here: CD8+ T cells not binding an NS4B(214-222) dextramer, sorted from PBMCs, sampled roughly 20 days after the first yellow fever vaccination. All receptors derive from a man between 18 and 35 years old who received the YFV17D yellow fever vaccine. The conserved cysteine and the conserved F or W are not part of the CDR3 here. Each record gives: J gene, V gene, CDR3 protein.

>TRBJ2-1|TRBV5-4
ASSMRDRGYNEQF
>TRBJ2-1|TRBV5-1
ASSGFLADSYNEQF
>TRBJ2-6|TRBV7-8
ASSLTTAGANVLT
>TRBJ2-2|TRBV7-6
ASSLDSPGNTGELF
>TRBJ2-1|TRBV11-2
ASSLGGSEQF
>TRBJ2-1|TRBV29-1
SVDGAGRYNEQF
>TRBJ2-5|TRBV5-5
ASSLWDRGGETQY
>TRBJ2-1|TRBV6-4
ASSDSSGGANEQF
>TRBJ1-2|TRBV5-1
ASSLRTTRYVGVEGYT
>TRBJ1-2|TRBV7-6
ASSFGTGEDGFT
>TRBJ1-6|TRBV4-3
ASSQEWTANSPLH
>TRBJ1-6|TRBV27
ASSLSLNSPLH
>TRBJ2-3|TRBV11-2
ASSFTDTQY
>TRBJ1-2|TRBV6-1
ASSDPQGGSDGYT
>TRBJ1-3|TRBV12-3/TRBV12-4
ASSFQTRWNSGNTIY
>TRBJ2-1|TRBV6-2/TRBV6-3
ASSDSRTYNEQF
>TRBJ1-5|TRBV7-2
ASSLLGGADSNQPQH
>TRBJ2-2|TRBV6-2/TRBV6-3
ASSFRLNTGELF
>TRBJ1-1|TRBV27
ANVAEAEAF
>TRBJ1-1|TRBV4-1
ASSQDNLPTEAF
>TRBJ2-3|TRBV4-2
ASSQGTSGGADTQY
>TRBJ1-2|TRBV9
ASSTWAGGYT
>TRBJ2-1|TRBV12-3/TRBV12-4
ASRVMGGGTYNEQF
>TRBJ1-1|TRBV4-3
ASSHLSGEAF
>TRBJ1-4|TRBV4-2
ASSQDRGGGNEKLF
>TRBJ2-1|TRBV7-2
ASRLPYNEQF
>TRBJ1-1|TRBV3-1
ASSQLLGGPEAF
>TRBJ2-2|TRBV12-3/TRBV12-4
ASTLGSGANTGELF
>TRBJ1-4|TRBV29-1
SVVDSINEKLF
>TRBJ2-2|TRBV12-3/TRBV12-4
ASRGAGTGELF
>TRBJ1-1|TRBV6-5
ASSYSFGAEAF
>TRBJ2-4|TRBV29-1
SVEAGDYENIQY
>TRBJ2-5|TRBV11-2
ASGSPTSGQIDWETQY
>TRBJ2-3|TRBV7-3
ASSLSGWASGGTNTDTQY
>TRBJ2-1|TRBV5-1
ASSSRTSYYNEQF
>TRBJ2-7|TRBV4-1
ATSRSGGYEQY
>TRBJ2-1|TRBV6-2/TRBV6-3
ASSPRGSSYNEQF
>TRBJ1-2|TRBV29-1
SVEDAGYGYT
>TRBJ2-5|TRBV4-3
ASSPSGGSETQY
>TRBJ2-3|TRBV7-2
ASSSIQGLIPDTQY
>TRBJ2-5|TRBV25-1
ASGQETQY
>TRBJ1-1|TRBV20-1
SARELSGEGLNTEAF
>TRBJ2-2|TRBV20-1
RAAQGAKTGELF
>TRBJ2-1|TRBV12-3/TRBV12-4
ASSPDSYNEQF
>TRBJ1-5|TRBV10-3
AIKGGSNQPQH
>TRBJ1-5|TRBV19
ASSMRSGQPQH